This T cell receptor beta chain originates from a study of blood T cell repertoires in COVID-19. Study summary: There were acute and convalescent COVID-19 samples, and they came from the United States, Italy and Spain. The analysed material was cDNA or gDNA that came from T cells, B-cell-depleted T cells, or PBMCs.

In the source study's methods: Estimation of nucleated cell counts relied on the amplification of reference gene primers. Produced via immunoSEQ multiplex PCR; TCRdb's table is partial and in-frame only. V and J calls plus clone size are reproduced from that table; the DNA served to infer D and trimming. Here the sample spans approximately 220,000 clones, about 85% being singletons. This clonotype was sampled from a man aged 40-49 years with acute or convalescent COVID-19. What was sequenced was peripheral blood.

The CDR3 bases are TGTGCCAGCAGTCTAATCTCTGGGGCCAACGTCCTGACTTTC. This encodes CASSLISGANVLTF. The chain recombines TRBV27 with TRBJ2-6; D gene ambiguous. The germline V gene has CDR1 MNHEY and CDR2 SMNVEV (reference sequence). With 5 bases removed from V and 0 bases from J, the gap between germline ends came to 5 bases. The CDR3 is 14 amino acids.